A single sample gave rise to the 21 T cell receptor beta chains below, sequenced in a study of CD8 T cells in Susac syndrome. The RNA input was roughly 0.45 to 1 ug, and it was reverse transcribed with random hexamers. Each CDR3 protein gets one entry after TCRdb re-called the immunoSEQ multiplex PCR reads with MiXCR. The sample lists roughly 150,000 distinct CDR3 sequences, around 95% occurring once. Input material: CD4+ T cells from PBMCs. These receptors were taken from a human donor in good health.

The V gene is TRBV20-1, the J gene TRBJ1-2; maybe TRBD1 (6 bases). Germline V gives CDR1 DFQATT, CDR2 SNEGSKA (reference sequence). The CDR3 sequence is 12 residues long. The germline V and J ends were trimmed by 6 bases and 4 bases, with 12 bases remaining between them. For the CDR3, the DNA is TGCAGTGCCATCAGGGGCGGCTATGGCTACACCTTC. It translates to CSAIRGGYGYTF.

The rearrangement uses TRBV2 and TRBJ1-5; D gene ambiguous. Trimming took 4 bases from V and 11 from J, leaving 12 bases between them. The germline V gene has CDR1 SNHLY and CDR2 FYNNEI. The CDR3 extends over 12 amino acids. The CDR3 reads CASSGQFTAQHF. The CDR3 region has the DNA TGTGCCAGCAGTGGCCAGTTTACAGCCCAGCATTTT.

CDR3 region: CASSFYNSPLHF. CDR3 bases: TGTGCCAGCAGTTTCTATAATTCACCCCTCCACTTT. This chain uses TRBV27 with TRBJ1-6; D gene ambiguous. Germline CDR1 reads MNHEY; CDR2 reads SMNVEV (reference sequence). This CDR3 comprises 12 residues. The ends were cut back, 3 bases at V and 3 bases at J, with 0 bases in the middle.

The CDR3 reads CASSPQDGGWNEQFF. For the CDR3, the DNA is TGTGCCAGCAGTCCCCAGGACGGGGGGTGGAATGAGCAGTTCTTC. The chain recombines TRBV7-8 with TRBJ2-1; 7 nucleotides agree with TRBD2. This CDR3 has 15 residues. V was clipped by 6 bases and J by 7 bases; unmatched bases: 12. Germline loops: CDR1 SGHVS, CDR2 FQNEAQ.

The chain employs TRBV7-9 and TRBJ2-1; 11 bases match TRBD2. Germline assignment: CDR1 SEHNR and CDR2 FQNEAQ (reference sequence). Germline trimming cut 1 base from V and 2 bases from J; bases unmatched to any gene: 7. The CDR3 is made up of 18 amino acids. The CDR3: CASSLVGASGGTYNEQFF. The CDR3 DNA follows: TGTGCCAGCAGCTTAGTAGGGGCTAGCGGGGGGACCTACAATGAGCAGTTCTTC.

V usage is TRBV6-1 and J usage is TRBJ2-1; D gene uncertain. The germline CDR1 and CDR2 sequences are MNHNS and SASEGT. The V and J ends lost 0 bases and 8 bases respectively, with 8 bases between them. The CDR3 has 13 residues. The CDR3: CASSEALDHEQFF. CDR3 bases: TGTGCCAGCAGTGAAGCGCTGGACCATGAGCAGTTCTTC.

The V gene is TRBV10-3, the J gene TRBJ1-1; D may be TRBD1 (5 bases). CDR1 ENHRY and CDR2 SYGVKD come from the germline V gene. V was pared by 7 bases and J by 9 bases, with 18 bases between. This CDR3 is built from 13 residues. CDR3 sequence: CAIIPGGSGKAFF. In DNA, the CDR3 is TGTGCCATCATTCCCGGGGGGTCAGGGAAAGCTTTCTTT.

V is TRBV27 and J is TRBJ2-5; 7 bases agree with TRBD1. With V trimmed by 6 bases and J by 1 base, 2 bases remained unmatched. The CDR3 has 13 amino acids. Germline V CDR1 and CDR2: MNHEY, SMNVEV (reference sequence). DNA for the CDR3: TGTGCCAGCAGGAACAGGGGCCAAGAGACCCAGTACTTC. Translation gives CASRNRGQETQYF.

The V call is TRBV29-1, the J call TRBJ2-7; unclear D gene. The germline V gene has CDR1 SQVTM and CDR2 ANQGSEA. There are 11 residues in the CDR3. V shed 4 bases and J shed 0 bases, with 4 bases lying between them. In DNA form, the CDR3 reads TGCAGCGTTGGGTTCTCCTACGAGCAGTACTTC. Its translation: CSVGFSYEQYF.

The DNA of the CDR3 is TGTGCCAGCAGCTTAGCGGCGGGGGGGGGCGCAGATACGCAGTATTTT. As protein: CASSLAAGGGADTQYF. This chain uses TRBV7-2 with TRBJ2-3; 9 nucleotides line up with TRBD2. CDR1 and CDR2 (germline): SGHTA, FQGNSA. CDR3 length: 16 amino acids. V was pared by 0 bases and J by 4 bases, with 5 bases of the junction left unmatched.

This clonotype was detected only once. The rearrangement uses TRBV3-1 and TRBJ2-3; 8 bases line up with TRBD2. CDR1 LGHDT and CDR2 YNNKEL come from the germline V gene (reference sequence). CDR3 length: 16 residues. Unmatched junction bases numbered 12, after V lost 8 bases and J lost 2 bases. Here the CDR3 reads CASGILFGGDTDTQYF. DNA for the CDR3: TGTGCCAGCGGGATCCTATTCGGGGGGGACACAGATACGCAGTATTTT.

The genes are TRBV9 and TRBJ1-3, with D uncertain. Trimming left V 3 bases short and J 2 bases short, with 21 bases between. In germline, CDR1 is SGDLS, CDR2 YYNGEE. The CDR3 length is 18 residues. CDR3 DNA: TGTGCCAGCAGCGGGGGATGGCCCGGCTCTCATACTGGAAACACCATATATTTT. Amino acids: CASSGGWPGSHTGNTIYF. Filled out from reference TRBV9 and TRBJ1-3, the complete variable domain reads DSGVTQTPKHLITATGQRVTLRCSPRSGDLSVYWYQQSLDQGLQFLIQYYNGEERAKGNILERFSAQQFPDLHSELNLSSLELGDSALYFCASSGGWPGSHTGNTIYFGEGSWLTVV.

This clonotype was detected a few times. The chain has TRBV14 and TRBJ2-5; D is ambiguous. The CDR3 covers 11 residues. V was clipped by 3 bases and J by 5 bases, with 4 bases between them. Germline V gene sequence: CDR1 SGHDN, CDR2 FVKESK. CDR3 bases: TGTGCCAGCAGCCATGGGGAGACCCAGTACTTC. This codes for CASSHGETQYF.

CDR3 region: CASSPSLADNTDTQYF. In DNA form, the CDR3 reads TGTGCCAGCAGCCCATCCCTAGCGGACAACACAGATACGCAGTATTTT. The chain joins TRBV7-7 to TRBJ2-3; 7 bases agree with TRBD2. The CDR3 length is 16 residues. The junction had 10 bases not matched to a gene; V was cut back by 5 bases and J by 2 bases. Germline CDR1 SSHAT, CDR2 FNYEAQ (reference sequence).

As regards this clonotype: An end of the junction differs from the germline gene, which may be a read error. The chain employs TRBV3-1 and TRBJ1-2, with D tentatively TRBD1 (6 bases). Germline V gives CDR1 LGHDT, CDR2 YNNKEL (reference sequence). The CDR3 totals 13 residues. The CDR3 loop reads CASSQEGQALMAF. In DNA form, the CDR3 reads TGTGCCAGCAGCCAAGAGGGACAAGCCTTGATGGCCTTC.

The chain uses TRBV20-1 and TRBJ1-2, with D possibly being TRBD1 (6 bases). V lost 1 base and J lost 8, with 14 bases in between. The germline V gene has CDR1 DFQATT and CDR2 SNEGSKA (reference sequence). CDR3 length equals 13 residues. The CDR3 DNA reads TGCAGTGCTAGAGGACAGTGGGGGCACGGCTACACCTTC. Translated: CSARGQWGHGYTF.

This chain links TRBV5-1 with TRBJ1-5, with TRBD1 matching 10 bases. Germline V CDR1 and CDR2: SGHRS, YFSETQ. The V gene end was trimmed by 0 bases and the J gene end by 7 bases; junction bases not matched to a gene: 4. The CDR3 is 15 amino acids. CDR3 sequence: CASSLDGDRGQPQHF. For the CDR3, the DNA is TGCGCCAGCAGCTTGGATGGGGACAGGGGACAGCCCCAGCATTTT.

V is TRBV20-1 and J is TRBJ1-1; perhaps TRBD1 as D (5 bases). The CDR3 sequence is 15 residues long. V lost 0 bases and J lost 1, with 12 bases in between. Germline lookup yields CDR1 DFQATT and CDR2 SNEGSKA (reference sequence). The chain's CDR3 is CSARDLGGRNTEAFF. The CDR3 nucleotides read TGCAGTGCTAGAGATCTTGGGGGGAGGAACACTGAAGCTTTCTTT.

This clonotype was seen just once. V and J are TRBV4-1 and TRBJ2-3; 11 nucleotides match TRBD2. V lost 3 bases and J lost 1; bases outside the gene matches: 3. Germline CDR1 reads MGHRA; CDR2 reads YSYEKL. The CDR3 consists of 16 residues. For the CDR3, the DNA is TGCGCCAGCAGCCAGGTAGCGGGGGGGGGCACAGATACGCAGTATTTT. Translation gives CASSQVAGGGTDTQYF.

This rearrangement joins TRBV6-2 or TRBV6-3 to TRBJ2-7; no clear D gene. Germline V CDR1 and CDR2: MNHEY, SVGEGT. The CDR3 has 12 residues. The V end lost 3 bases, the J end lost 4 bases, and 7 bases lay between the germline ends. CDR3 loop: CASSYYRYEQYF. The CDR3 bases are TGTGCCAGCAGTTATTATCGGTACGAGCAGTACTTC.

This chain links TRBV18 with TRBJ1-1; D is unresolved. The CDR3 contains 14 residues. V was shortened by 1 base and J by 1 base, with 7 bases between the two germline ends. CDR1 is KGHSH, CDR2 LQKENI, per germline. This chain's CDR3 is CASSPQGPNTEAFF. Here the CDR3 DNA reads TGTGCCAGCTCACCACAGGGCCCGAACACTGAAGCTTTCTTT. Using reference TRBV18 and TRBJ1-1 for the parts outside the CDR3, the full variable domain is NAGVMQNPRHLVRRRGQEARLRCSPMKGHSHVYWYRQLPEEGLKFMVYLQKENIIDESGMPKERFSAEFPKEGPSILRIQQVVRGDSAAYFCASSPQGPNTEAFFGQGTRLTVV.